This TCR beta chain was profiled in a study of regulatory T cells in long-lasting Graves disease. Notes on the study in general: When disease was persistent, TRBV28, TRBJ1-2 and TRBJ2-5 were the favored segments.

Worth noting for this clonotype: Its specificity is unknown.

Germline assignment: CDR1 SGHRS and CDR2 YFSETQ. V lost 2 bases, J lost 6 bases, and 5 bases stayed unmatched. This CDR3 is 15 amino acids long. Stated time point: persistent/refractory GD, antithyroid drugs over 5 years with positive TRAb. Extracted PBMC RNA gave rise to the TCR library. Assembly of TCR beta libraries relied on iRepertoire HTBI primers together with Arm-PCR of CDR3 regions. A single record per CDR3 protein comes from TCRdb applying MiXCR to the multiplex PCR reads. The sample consists of 400,000 to 500,000 distinct CDR3 sequences, 21% of them appearing once. This specimen consisted of peripheral blood mononuclear cells (PBMCs), obtained when the disease was refractory, from a patient treated with antithyroid drugs. V usage is TRBV5-1 and J usage is TRBJ2-5; the match to TRBD1 covers 12 bases. The source is a female donor with Graves disease. The CDR3 DNA reads as TGCGCCAGCAGCTTAGGGACAGGGGGCTCGCAGACCCAGTACTTC. Its translation is CASSLGTGGSQTQYF. The variable domain in full, with the rest retrieved from reference TRBV5-1 and TRBJ2-5, is KAGVTQTPRYLIKTRGQQVTLSCSPISGHRSVSWYQQTPGQGLQFLFEYFSETQRNKGNFPGRFSGRQFSNSRSEMNVSTLELGDSALYLCASSLGTGGSQTQYFGPGTRLLVL.